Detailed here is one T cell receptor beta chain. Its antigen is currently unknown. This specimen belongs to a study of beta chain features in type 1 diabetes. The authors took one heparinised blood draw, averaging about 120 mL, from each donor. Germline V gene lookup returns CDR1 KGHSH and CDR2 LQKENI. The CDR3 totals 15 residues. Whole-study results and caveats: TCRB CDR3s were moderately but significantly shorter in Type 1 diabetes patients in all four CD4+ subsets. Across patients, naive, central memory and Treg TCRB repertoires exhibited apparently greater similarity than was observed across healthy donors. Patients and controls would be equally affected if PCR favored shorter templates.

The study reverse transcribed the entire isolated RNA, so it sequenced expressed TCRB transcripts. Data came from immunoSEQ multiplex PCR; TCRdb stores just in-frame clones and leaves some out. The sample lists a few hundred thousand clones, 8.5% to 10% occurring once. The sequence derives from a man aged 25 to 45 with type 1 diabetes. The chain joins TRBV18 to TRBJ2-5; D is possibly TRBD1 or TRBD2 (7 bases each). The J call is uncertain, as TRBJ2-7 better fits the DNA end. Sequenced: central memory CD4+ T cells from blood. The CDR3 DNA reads TGTGCCAGCTCACAAACTACAGGGGAGGGGAACGAGCAGTACTTC. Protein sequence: CASSQTTGEGNEQYF.